These T cell receptor beta chains were read from a single sample in a study of T cells in Graves' hyperthyroidism and ophthalmopathy. Each CDR3 protein is one row after TCRdb ran MiXCR on the multiplex PCR reads. Of almost 350,000 distinct CDR3 sequences listed, around a sixth are singletons. The specimen sequenced was blood. The source is a woman aged 40 to 50 with Graves' ophthalmopathy. The CDR3 runs from the conserved cysteine through the conserved F or W. A D gene is named only where the DNA matches it firmly. Some rows mark clone size as missing; the rest say once, few, many or name a class of expanded clone.

D gene,J gene,clone size,V gene,CDR3 DNA,CDR3 protein
.,TRBJ1-3,many,TRBV15,TGTGCCACCCGAGCAACTGGGGGAATAACTGGAAACACCATATATTTT,CATRATGGITGNTIYF
.,TRBJ2-5,.,TRBV28,TGTGCCAGCAGTTCGACAACCCGGCGTGAGACCCAGTACTTC,CASSSTTRRETQYF
TRBD2,TRBJ2-3,many,TRBV20-1,TGCAGTGCTAGAGTCCGGACTAGTGGGTTGGCAGATACGCAGTATTTT,CSARVRTSGLADTQYF
.,TRBJ2-7,few,TRBV14,TGTGCCGGCAGCCAATCGGGTGTCGAGCAGTACTTC,CAGSQSGVEQYF
.,TRBJ2-7,many,TRBV7-2,TGTGCCAGCAGCTTCAGCGGAGGCCCCCACGAGCAGTACTTC,CASSFSGGPHEQYF
TRBD2,TRBJ2-2,.,TRBV5-1,TGCGCCAGCAGCTTGCTTCTCGGGAGGACCGGGGAGCTGTTTTTT,CASSLLLGRTGELFF
.,TRBJ2-6,many,TRBV12-3/TRBV12-4,TGTGCCAGCAGTAAGGACAGCTTCCCTGGGGCCAACGTCCTGACTTTC,CASSKDSFPGANVLTF
.,TRBJ1-1,.,TRBV28,TGTGCCAGCATCTCCAGGGACCCTAGTACTGAAGCTTTCTTT,CASISRDPSTEAFF
TRBD1,TRBJ1-1,many,TRBV5-1,TGCGCCAGCAGCACCACAGGGGGACAAAGGACTGAAGCTTTCTTT,CASSTTGGQRTEAFF
.,TRBJ1-2,many,TRBV12-5,TGTGCTAGTTCAATAGGGGTTGGCGGAAACTATGGCTACACCTTC,CASSIGVGGNYGYTF
.,TRBJ1-1,.,TRBV20-1,TGCAGTGCTAGACAGGGGCTGGGCACTGAAGCTTTCTTT,CSARQGLGTEAFF
.,TRBJ1-1,many,TRBV20-1,TGCAGTGCTAGACTTACAGGGAACACTGAAGCTTTCTTT,CSARLTGNTEAFF
.,TRBJ2-7,many,TRBV25-1,TGTGCCAGCAGTGTCTCGGGGGGCCACGAGCAGTACTTC,CASSVSGGHEQYF
TRBD1,TRBJ1-1,many,TRBV29-1,TGCAGCGTTCAAACAGGGGGGAACACTGAAGCTTTCTTT,CSVQTGGNTEAFF
TRBD2,TRBJ2-6,many,TRBV20-1,TGCAGTGCTGCCTTCGCCGGGACTAGCGCCACTGGGGCCAACGTCCTGACTTTC,CSAAFAGTSATGANVLTF
.,TRBJ1-1,many,TRBV10-2,TGCGCCAGCAGTGATGGGAATATGAACACTGAAGCTTTCTTT,CASSDGNMNTEAFF
.,TRBJ2-7,.,TRBV2,TGTGCCAGCAGTTTGACCAGTGGCAACGAGCAGTACTTC,CASSLTSGNEQYF
.,TRBJ2-5,many,TRBV12-5,TGTGCTAGTGGTTTGGCCCAAGAGTACCAAGAGACCCAGTACTTC,CASGLAQEYQETQYF
TRBD2,TRBJ2-2,many,TRBV11-2,TGTGCCAGCAGCCGTGCTCTAGCGGGAGCTACCTTCACCGGGGAGCTGTTTTTT,CASSRALAGATFTGELFF
TRBD1,TRBJ2-7,.,TRBV6-1,TGTGCCAGCAGTGGAGAGGGGACAGGGTCCTACGAGCAGTACTTC,CASSGEGTGSYEQYF
.,TRBJ2-5,many,TRBV5-5,TGTGCCAGCAGCTTGGTGGCCGTGGAGACCCAGTACTTC,CASSLVAVETQYF
TRBD1,TRBJ2-4,many,TRBV28,TGTGCCAGCAGTCCTAGGACAGGGCTGGCCAAAAACATTCAGTACTTC,CASSPRTGLAKNIQYF
TRBD1,TRBJ1-2,many,TRBV19,TGTGCCAGCCAGGACAGGGGGCGTCAAGGCTACACCTTC,CASQDRGRQGYTF
.,TRBJ2-7,.,TRBV4-2,TGTGCCAGCAGCCGGACTCCTTCGGCCGACGAGCAGTACTTC,CASSRTPSADEQYF
.,TRBJ2-5,many,TRBV11-2,TGTGCCAGCAGCTTAGTAACAGGGAGGAGTGAGACCCAGTACTTC,CASSLVTGRSETQYF
.,TRBJ1-1,many,TRBV18,TGTGCCAGCTCACCCCTTACAGGGTACATGAACACTGAAGCTTTCTTT,CASSPLTGYMNTEAFF
.,TRBJ2-7,.,TRBV20-1,TGCAGTGCTAGAGCCCAGAATGCTGCCTACGAGCAGTACTTC,CSARAQNAAYEQYF
TRBD1,TRBJ1-1,many,TRBV27,TGTGCCAGCAGTTTATACCAGGGGGCGGAGGCTTTCTTT,CASSLYQGAEAFF
.,TRBJ1-2,.,TRBV6-1,TGTGCCAGCAGGAGGGGCAGGGTTGCGGACGGCTATGGCTACACCTTT,CASRRGRVADGYGYTF
.,TRBJ1-5,few,TRBV30,TGTGCCTGGAGTGTGGGACATAGCAATCAGCCCCAGCATTTT,CAWSVGHSNQPQHF
.,TRBJ2-5,many,TRBV3-1,TGTGCCAGCAGCCAACAAGCGGTTGAAGAGACCCAGTACTTC,CASSQQAVEETQYF
TRBD2,TRBJ2-2,many,TRBV6-2/TRBV6-3,TGTGCCAGCAACAAACTAGCGTCTACGAACACCGGGGAGCTGTTTTTT,CASNKLASTNTGELFF
.,TRBJ2-2,.,TRBV6-1,TGTGCCAGCAGTGAAGATACGACCGGGGAGCTGTTTTTT,CASSEDTTGELFF
.,TRBJ2-7,many,TRBV28,TGTGCCAGCAGTTTAAGTACGGCAGGGGCCTACGAGCAGTACTTC,CASSLSTAGAYEQYF
.,TRBJ2-5,.,TRBV27,TGTGCCAGCAGGGGCGGGATGGGGGAGACCCAGTACTTC,CASRGGMGETQYF
TRBD2,TRBJ2-5,many,TRBV3-1,TGTGCCAGCAGCCAAGTGTTTAGCGGGTACCAAGAGACCCAGTACTTC,CASSQVFSGYQETQYF
TRBD1,TRBJ1-1,many,TRBV5-1,TGCGCCAGCAATTTTTCCTCAGACAGGGTCACTGAAGCTTTCTTT,CASNFSSDRVTEAFF
.,TRBJ2-7,.,TRBV12-3/TRBV12-4,TGTGCCAGCAGTTTAGGATTAGGGGAGGTACACTACGAGCAGTACTTC,CASSLGLGEVHYEQYF
TRBD2,TRBJ2-5,many,TRBV11-3,TGTGCCAGCAGCTTAATGGGGGGGCAAGAGACCCAGTACTTC,CASSLMGGQETQYF
.,TRBJ2-1,.,TRBV25-1,TGTGCCAGCAGTATCCTCGTCAATGAGCAGTTCTTC,CASSILVNEQFF
TRBD2,TRBJ2-7,many,TRBV18,TGTGCCAGCTCAGCCGACCTAGCGGGAGTATCCGAGCAGTACTTC,CASSADLAGVSEQYF
.,TRBJ1-5,many,TRBV12-3/TRBV12-4,TGTGCCAGCAGACCGCGGGAGGGACAGCCCCAGCATTTT,CASRPREGQPQHF
.,TRBJ1-2,many,TRBV28,TGTGCCAGCAGCTCTACGACACTTCTCTATGGCTACACCTTC,CASSSTTLLYGYTF
.,TRBJ2-7,many,TRBV6-2/TRBV6-3,TGTGCCAGCAGTCGACTTCTCTACGAGCAGTACTTC,CASSRLLYEQYF
TRBD1,TRBJ1-2,.,TRBV6-2/TRBV6-3,TGTGCCAGCAGTTACGGGACAGAGGCTAACTATGGCTACACCTTC,CASSYGTEANYGYTF
TRBD2,TRBJ2-5,many,TRBV10-3,TGTGCCATCAGTGACTCCTGGACTAGCGGGAGGGAGACCCAGTACTTC,CAISDSWTSGRETQYF